The source of this T cell receptor (beta chain) is a study of T cell responses to AZD1222 COVID-19 vaccine. V was shortened by 4 bases and J by 4 bases, with 11 bases between the two germline ends. CDR1 is SQVTM, CDR2 ANQGSEA, per germline. The CDR3 length is 13 residues. General study results and limits: Donors, mostly white British, included more females; clonal diversity was possibly underestimated. There were repertoire samples only from the period after the peak T cell response.

Only in-frame clones appear in the TCRdb table, and some are missing; sequencing was by immunoSEQ multiplex PCR. The sample includes 100,000 to 150,000 clones, around 89% of them seen just once. A note on this clone: Its antigen is not identified.

Specimen: peripheral blood, collected on day 0 of AZD1222 vaccination. The rearrangement joins TRBV29-1 to TRBJ1-5, with D possibly TRBD1 on 5 matching bases. The TCR sequence derives from an adult in good health. The CDR3 DNA follows: TGCAGCGTTGCCGCGACAGAGAATCAGCCCCAGCATTTT. This gives the protein CSVAATENQPQHF.